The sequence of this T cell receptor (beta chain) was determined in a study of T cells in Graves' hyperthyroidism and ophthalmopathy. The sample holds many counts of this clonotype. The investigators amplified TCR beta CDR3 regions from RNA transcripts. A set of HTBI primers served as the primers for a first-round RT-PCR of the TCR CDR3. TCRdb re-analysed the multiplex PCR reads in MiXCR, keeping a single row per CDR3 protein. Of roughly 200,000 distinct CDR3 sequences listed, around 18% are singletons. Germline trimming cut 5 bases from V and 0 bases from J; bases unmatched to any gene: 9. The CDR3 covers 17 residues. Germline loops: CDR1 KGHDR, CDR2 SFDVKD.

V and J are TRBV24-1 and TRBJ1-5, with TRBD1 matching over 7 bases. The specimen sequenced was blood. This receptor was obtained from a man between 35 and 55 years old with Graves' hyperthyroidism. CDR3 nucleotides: TGTGCCACCAGTGGACAGGGTGGGAGCCGTAGCAATCAGCCCCAGCATTTT. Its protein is CATSGQGGSRSNQPQHF.